The 32 T cell receptor beta chains below were found in one sample sequenced in a study of blood T cell repertoires in COVID-19. Here immunoSEQ multiplex PCR was the method, and the copy in TCRdb shows in-frame clones only, minus some. This sample yields around 150,000 clones, of which 75% to 85% are seen a single time; about 5% belongs to the top ten. The material sequenced was peripheral blood. Receptor source: a woman in her 50s with acute or convalescent COVID-19.

This chain uses TRBV19 with TRBJ2-1, with a possible D match to TRBD1 (5 bases). The CDR3 extends over 15 amino acids. Trimming took 4 bases from V and 4 from J, leaving 14 bases between them. Germline CDR1 is LNHDA and CDR2 is SQIVND (reference sequence). The CDR3 protein is CASSTGQGVYNEQFF. Here the CDR3 DNA reads TGTGCCAGTAGTACCGGCCAGGGTGTTTACAATGAGCAGTTCTTC.

This sequence joins TRBV28 and TRBJ1-1, with D possibly matching TRBD1 (5 bases). CDR1 is MDHEN, CDR2 SYDVKM, per germline. The CDR3 length is 12 residues. Deletions cut 6 bases from V and 5 bases from J, with 10 bases between. For the CDR3, the DNA is TGTGCCAGCAGCGCGGGGGGGACTGAAGCTTTCTTT. Protein: CASSAGGTEAFF.

This clone appeared a few times. This chain connects TRBV6-2 or TRBV6-3 to TRBJ1-6; 8 nucleotides agree with TRBD1. CDR3 size: 17 residues. The germline V gene has CDR1 MNHEY and CDR2 SVGEGT. Trimming at V came to 6 bases and at J to 7 bases, leaving 14 bases not matched to a gene. The CDR3 here is CASSKARNRGANSPLHF. The CDR3 bases are TGTGCCAGCAGCAAAGCGAGAAACAGGGGGGCAAATTCACCCCTCCACTTT.

The chain employs TRBV21-1 and TRBJ1-2. TRBV21-1 is given as a pseudogene. This CDR3 region has 14 residues. The CDR3 protein is CASTLRALHYGYTF. CDR3 bases: TGTGCCAGCACCTTGAGGGCACTCCACTATGGCTACACCTTC.

V usage is TRBV5-4 and J usage is TRBJ2-2; D is ambiguous. This CDR3 is 16 amino acids long. V dropped 4 bases and J dropped 3 bases, with 16 bases sitting between them. Germline CDR1 is SGHNT and CDR2 is YYREEE (reference sequence). This CDR3 reads CASSLVNSRDTGELFF. In nucleotides, the CDR3 is TGTGCCAGCAGCCTGGTAAATAGTCGGGACACCGGGGAGCTGTTTTTT. Full variable domain (remainder filled in from reference TRBV5-4 and TRBJ2-2): ETGVTQSPTHLIKTRGQQVTLRCSSQSGHNTVSWYQQALGQGPQFIFQYYREEENGRGNFPPRFSGLQFPNYSSELNVNALELDDSALYLCASSLVNSRDTGELFFGEGSRLTVL.

The V gene is TRBV5-4, the J gene TRBJ1-1, with D perhaps TRBD1 (5 bases). Trimming shortened V by 4 bases and J by 0 bases, and 13 bases separated the two germline ends. The V gene's germline CDR1 is SGHNT and CDR2 YYREEE (reference sequence). The CDR3 totals 15 residues. CDR3 bases: TGTGCCAGCAGCCCCGGGACTTCTTTGAACACTGAAGCTTTCTTT. The encoded protein is CASSPGTSLNTEAFF. Drawing the rest from reference TRBV5-4 and TRBJ1-1, the complete variable domain is ETGVTQSPTHLIKTRGQQVTLRCSSQSGHNTVSWYQQALGQGPQFIFQYYREEENGRGNFPPRFSGLQFPNYSSELNVNALELDDSALYLCASSPGTSLNTEAFFGQGTRLTVV.

The genes are TRBV30 and TRBJ1-6; a possible D gene is TRBD1 (6 bases). Germline CDR1 is GTSNPN and CDR2 is SVGIG (reference sequence). There are 17 residues in the CDR3. Trimming pared 2 bases from V and 7 bases from J, leaving 21 bases between. For the CDR3, the DNA is TGTGCCTGGAGTATACCGACAGGCAACCTGCGGAATTCACCCCTCCACTTT. It codes for CAWSIPTGNLRNSPLHF.

This clone was seen only once. The V gene is TRBV7-3, the J gene TRBJ1-2; 8 positions match TRBD1. There are 15 residues in the CDR3. The V segment lost 4 bases and the J segment 6 bases; nucleotides outside the gene matches: 10. Germline lookup yields CDR1 SGHTA and CDR2 FQGTGA. The CDR3 nucleotides are TGTGCCAGCAGCTACTCCGGGACAGGCGATGATGGCTACACCTTC. Translating gives CASSYSGTGDDGYTF. The complete variable domain, with remaining parts taken from reference TRBV7-3 and TRBJ1-2, reads GAGVSQTPSNKVTEKGKYVELRCDPISGHTALYWYRQSLGQGPEFLIYFQGTGAADDSGLPNDRFFAVRPEGSVSTLKIQRTERGDSAVYLCASSYSGTGDDGYTFGSGTRLTVV.

This clone is a singleton in its sample. The J gene is TRBJ1-1, the V gene TRBV7-3; maybe TRBD1 (6 bases). V was cut by 5 bases and J by 7 bases, with 20 bases left in between. Germline assignment: CDR1 SGHTA and CDR2 FQGTGA. The CDR3 totals 15 residues. The CDR3 DNA sequence: TGTGCCAGCAGCGCCTCGGGGGGCCCTTTCGGTGAAGCTTTCTTT. Its translation is CASSASGGPFGEAFF. Based on the CDR3 plus reference TRBV7-3 and TRBJ1-1, the full variable domain is GAGVSQTPSNKVTEKGKYVELRCDPISGHTALYWYRQSLGQGPEFLIYFQGTGAADDSGLPNDRFFAVRPEGSVSTLKIQRTERGDSAVYLCASSASGGPFGEAFFGQGTRLTVV.

This chain joins TRBV2 and TRBJ2-7, with 7 positions matching TRBD1. Per the germline V gene, CDR1 is SNHLY and CDR2 is FYNNEI. The CDR3 spans 14 residues. Trimming took 7 bases from V and 1 from J; bases not matched to a gene: 7. CDR3 sequence (DNA): TGTGCCAGCAAGGTCAGGGGGATATCCTACGAGCAGTACTTC. It yields the protein CASKVRGISYEQYF.

This clone was counted between two and nine times. The chain has TRBV30 and TRBJ2-3; 9 bases align to TRBD2. CDR3 length: 14 amino acids. The V gene's germline CDR1 is GTSNPN and CDR2 SVGIG (reference sequence). V lost 3 bases and J lost 2; bases outside the gene matches: 3. Here the CDR3 DNA reads TGTGCCTGGAGCCAGCGGGGGGTCACAGATACGCAGTATTTT. Amino acids: CAWSQRGVTDTQYF.

This clone appeared once. This chain connects TRBV7-3 to TRBJ2-1, with TRBD2 matching over 8 bases. V lost 5 bases, J lost 12 bases, and 9 bases stayed unmatched. Germline loops: CDR1 SGHTA, CDR2 FQGTGA. The CDR3 totals 13 residues. The CDR3 spells CASSRLDAGGQFF. The CDR3 DNA sequence: TGTGCCAGCAGCCGCCTCGATGCGGGGGGGCAGTTCTTC.

V gene TRBV2 combines with J gene TRBJ2-5; 7 bases fit TRBD1. Trimming removed 9 bases from V and 5 bases from J; junction bases left unmatched: 3. In germline, CDR1 is SNHLY, CDR2 FYNNEI. The CDR3 contains 11 residues. CDR3 in DNA: TGTGCCAGTACACAGGGGGAGACCCAGTACTTC. It translates to CASTQGETQYF. The complete variable domain, with remaining parts taken from reference TRBV2 and TRBJ2-5, reads EPEVTQTPSHQVTQMGQEVILRCVPISNHLYFYWYRQILGQKVEFLVSFYNNEISEKSEIFDDQFSVERPDGSNFTLKIRSTKLEDSAMYFCASTQGETQYFGPGTRLLVL.

The chain uses TRBV5-1 and TRBJ1-4, with D uncertain. Germline V gives CDR1 SGHRS, CDR2 YFSETQ. There are 15 residues in the CDR3. Trimming shortened V by 0 bases and J by 0 bases, and 6 bases separated the two germline ends. In nucleotides, the CDR3 is TGCGCCAGCAGCTTGGGGGCAGCAACTAATGAAAAACTGTTTTTT. Translated, it gives CASSLGAATNEKLFF.

This clone has a single count. V and J are TRBV28 and TRBJ1-2; D call uncertain. Germline-derived CDR1 and CDR2 are MDHEN and SYDVKM. V shed 3 bases and J shed 0 bases, with 5 bases lying between them. CDR3 length: 13 amino acids. CDR3 sequence (DNA): TGTGCCAGCAGTTTCCTCTCTAACTATGGCTACACCTTC. It encodes CASSFLSNYGYTF.

This clone has just a few counts. The chain links TRBV7-9 to TRBJ1-1; TRBD1 aligns across 9 bases. The CDR3 extends over 14 amino acids. Per the germline V gene, CDR1 is SEHNR and CDR2 is FQNEAQ (reference sequence). V gave up 2 bases and J gave up 6 bases; unmatched junction bases: 4. DNA of the CDR3: TGTGCCAGCAGCTTAAGGACAGGGGAGGCTGAAGCTTTCTTT. Translating it yields CASSLRTGEAEAFF. Complete variable domain (other parts from reference TRBV7-9 and TRBJ1-1): DTGVSQNPRHKITKRGQNVTFRCDPISEHNRLYWYRQTLGQGPEFLTYFQNEAQLEKSRLLSDRFSAERPKGSFSTLEIQRTEQGDSAMYLCASSLRTGEAEAFFGQGTRLTVV.

This sequence joins TRBV7-8 and TRBJ2-2; D gene ambiguous. This CDR3 has 14 residues. The germline V gene has CDR1 SGHVS and CDR2 FQNEAQ. V lost 5 bases, J lost 3 bases, and 10 bases lay in between. The CDR3 bases are TGTGCCAGCAGCGTCGCCCAGGACACCGGGGAGCTGTTTTTT. Its protein product is CASSVAQDTGELFF.

V usage is TRBV5-4 and J usage is TRBJ2-1, with a tentative D call TRBD1 (5 bases). Trimming removed 3 bases from V and 9 bases from J, with 16 bases in between. The CDR3 length is 14 residues. In germline, CDR1 is SGHNT, CDR2 YYREEE (reference sequence). CDR3 sequence: CASSSSLSGAEQFF. The CDR3 nucleotides are TGTGCCAGCAGCTCCAGTCTCAGTGGGGCTGAGCAGTTCTTC.

The chain carries TRBV4-1 and TRBJ2-1; 7 nucleotides align to TRBD2. The CDR3 loop spans 18 amino acids. Germline CDR1 MGHRA, CDR2 YSYEKL. V was pared by 0 bases and J by 2 bases, with 10 bases of the junction left unmatched. The CDR3: CASSQDYGTTRTYNEQFF. CDR3 sequence (DNA): TGCGCCAGCAGCCAAGATTACGGGACTACCCGGACCTACAATGAGCAGTTCTTC.

The chain recombines TRBV29-1 with TRBJ1-2; 12 nucleotides line up with TRBD1. J was trimmed by 7 bases and V by 7 bases; bases with no gene match: 7. This CDR3 is built from 13 residues. Germline V gene lookup returns CDR1 SQVTM and CDR2 ANQGSEA. CDR3 in amino acids: CSAPGQGAFGYTF. In DNA, the CDR3 is TGCAGCGCTCCGGGACAGGGGGCGTTTGGCTACACCTTC.

The chain uses TRBV7-2 and TRBJ2-7; 7 bases fit TRBD2. CDR1 is SGHTA, CDR2 FQGNSA, per germline. V was clipped by 1 base and J by 5 bases; unmatched bases: 8. The CDR3 is made up of 15 amino acids. Written as DNA, the CDR3 is TGTGCCAGCAGCTTAGACGGGACTAATGACGACGAGCAGTACTTC. It is translated as CASSLDGTNDDEQYF.

The chain links TRBV28 to TRBJ1-4, with TRBD1 as a possible D gene (6 bases). CDR1 MDHEN and CDR2 SYDVKM come from the germline V gene. The CDR3 is made up of 16 amino acids. V lost 3 bases and J 2 bases, leaving 13 bases between the germline ends. Here the CDR3 reads CASSFWGGATNEKLFF. The CDR3 bases are TGTGCCAGCAGTTTTTGGGGGGGCGCGACTAATGAAAAACTGTTTTTT.

This chain uses TRBV24-1 with TRBJ1-1, with no clear D. Germline CDR1 and CDR2: KGHDR and SFDVKD. The CDR3 is made up of 13 amino acids. V dropped 1 base and J dropped 8 bases, with 10 bases sitting between them. DNA of the CDR3: TGTGCCACCAGTGATTTCTCCGGGAGCGAAGCTTTCTTT. It encodes CATSDFSGSEAFF.

V is TRBV30 and J is TRBJ1-5; 8 bases fit TRBD1. After removal of 5 bases from V and 6 bases from J, the junction contained 9 bases not matched to a gene. Germline values: CDR1 GTSNPN, CDR2 SVGIG (reference sequence). The CDR3 has 14 amino acids. CDR3 DNA sequence: TGTGCCTGGTCTTCCCAGGGGGCGGTTCAGCCCCAGCATTTT. Amino acid sequence: CAWSSQGAVQPQHF.

The J gene is TRBJ1-1, the V gene TRBV27; no definite D call. This CDR3 region has 13 residues. V dropped 4 bases and J dropped 1 base, with 7 bases sitting between them. Germline V CDR1 and CDR2: MNHEY, SMNVEV (reference sequence). The DNA for the CDR3 is TGTGCCAGCAGTTACCGCGAGAACACTGAAGCTTTCTTT. It encodes CASSYRENTEAFF.

The chain joins TRBV4-3 to TRBJ1-5; D might be TRBD1 (6 bases). V shed 0 bases and J shed 4 bases, with 10 bases lying between them. The CDR3 is 15 residues long. Germline V gene lookup returns CDR1 LGHNA and CDR2 YSLEER. The CDR3 spells CASSQDKGGNQPQHF. The CDR3, as DNA: TGCGCCAGCAGCCAAGATAAGGGGGGGAATCAGCCCCAGCATTTT.

This clone has more than one count but fewer than ten. The chain joins TRBV5-1 to TRBJ1-1; D perhaps matches TRBD1 (6 bases). Trimming cost V 3 bases and J 4 bases, with 10 bases left between them. Germline V lookup: CDR1 SGHRS, CDR2 YFSETQ. There are 13 residues in the CDR3. The CDR3 nucleotides are TGCGCCAGCAGCTGGACAGAGAGCACTGAAGCTTTCTTT. This encodes CASSWTESTEAFF.

This chain uses TRBV4-3 with TRBJ1-3; tentatively, D is TRBD1 (5 bases). The CDR3 has 16 residues. Trimming pared 3 bases from V and 1 base from J, leaving 13 bases between. Germline CDR1 is LGHNA and CDR2 is YSLEER. The CDR3 DNA sequence: TGCGCCAGCAGCCAGGGACCAGGAGGGTCTGGAAACACCATATATTTT. Amino acid sequence: CASSQGPGGSGNTIYF.

This clone was found a few times. This chain links TRBV5-4 with TRBJ2-7, with 8 bases aligning to TRBD2. Trimming removed 4 bases from V and 0 bases from J; junction bases left unmatched: 3. Germline lookup yields CDR1 SGHNT and CDR2 YYREEE (reference sequence). The CDR3 totals 14 residues. Here the CDR3 reads CASSQRGNSYEQYF. The CDR3 DNA sequence: TGTGCCAGCAGCCAGCGGGGGAACTCCTACGAGCAGTACTTC.

The chain combines TRBV29-1 with TRBJ2-5; 12 bases are shared with TRBD1. The V gene end was trimmed by 7 bases and the J gene end by 5 bases; junction bases not matched to a gene: 5. The CDR3 has 13 amino acids. The germline V gene has CDR1 SQVTM and CDR2 ANQGSEA. DNA of the CDR3: TGCAGCGGCGGGACAGGGGGCCGGGAGACCCAGTACTTC. Its translation is CSGGTGGRETQYF.

The gene calls are TRBV12-3 or TRBV12-4 and TRBJ1-4; D not certain. This CDR3 spans 13 amino acids. Trimming removed 7 bases at V and 2 bases at J, with 8 bases between. The CDR3 DNA sequence: TGTGCCAGCAATCGAGGGACTAATGAAAAACTGTTTTTT. Protein product: CASNRGTNEKLFF.

In this sample, this clone turned up a few times. The rearrangement links TRBV7-9 to TRBJ2-5; possibly TRBD2 for D (5 bases). Germline V gene sequence: CDR1 SEHNR, CDR2 FQNEAQ (reference sequence). The CDR3 sequence is 14 residues long. Trimming stripped 4 bases from V and 3 bases from J, with 12 bases between. The CDR3 DNA reads as TGTGCCAGCAGCTCCGGACTGGAAGAAGAGACCCAGTACTTC. It yields the protein CASSSGLEEETQYF.